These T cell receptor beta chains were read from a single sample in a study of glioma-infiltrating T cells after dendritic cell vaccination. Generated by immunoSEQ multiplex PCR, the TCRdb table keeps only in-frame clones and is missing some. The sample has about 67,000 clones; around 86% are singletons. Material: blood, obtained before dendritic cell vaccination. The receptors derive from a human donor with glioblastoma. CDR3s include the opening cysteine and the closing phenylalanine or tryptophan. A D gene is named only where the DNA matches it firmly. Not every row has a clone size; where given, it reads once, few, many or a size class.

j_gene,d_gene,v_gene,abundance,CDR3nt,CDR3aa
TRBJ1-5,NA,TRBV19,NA,TGTGCCAGTAGTACAGGGGTTCAGCCCCAGCATTTT,CASSTGVQPQHF
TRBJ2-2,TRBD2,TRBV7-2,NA,TGTGCCAGCAGCCTCATCCCTAGCGGGGGCGGGGCCGGGGAGCTGTTTTTT,CASSLIPSGGGAGELFF
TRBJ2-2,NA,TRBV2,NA,TGTGCCAGCCGGAGGGCTACCCACACCGGGGAGCTGTTTTTT,CASRRATHTGELFF
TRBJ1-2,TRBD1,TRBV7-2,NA,TGTGCCAGCAGCTCAGACAGGGGGCGAGATGGCTACACCTTC,CASSSDRGRDGYTF
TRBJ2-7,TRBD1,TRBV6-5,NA,TGTGCCAGCAGTTATCGGACAGGGGGAGGCGAGCAGTACTTC,CASSYRTGGGEQYF
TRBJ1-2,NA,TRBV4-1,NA,TGCGCCAGCAGCCAAGAGGTGGGACGGAGGGGTGGCTACACCTTC,CASSQEVGRRGGYTF
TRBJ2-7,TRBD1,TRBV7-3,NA,TGTGCCAGCAGCTTGGGGACAGGCCCGTTCGAGCAGTACTTC,CASSLGTGPFEQYF
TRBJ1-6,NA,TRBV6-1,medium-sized,TGTGCCAGCAGTGGACAGACCTATAATTCACCCCTCCACTTT,CASSGQTYNSPLHF
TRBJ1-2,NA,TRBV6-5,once,TGTGCCAGCAGTTACAGGTTGGGCGGGAACGGCTACACCTTC,CASSYRLGGNGYTF
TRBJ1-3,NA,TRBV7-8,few,TGTGCCAGCAGCTTCAGGGGTGGAAACACCATATATTTT,CASSFRGGNTIYF
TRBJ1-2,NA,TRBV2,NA,TGTGCCAGCAGTGGGGCAGGGGCCGCCTATGGCTACACCTTC,CASSGAGAAYGYTF
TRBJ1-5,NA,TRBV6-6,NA,TGTGCCAGCAGTCTACTAGGCCAATATAGCAATCAGCCCCAGCATTTT,CASSLLGQYSNQPQHF
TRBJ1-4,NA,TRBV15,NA,TGTGCCACCAGCAGAGATCTGAGGGAGGTGTCAACTAATGAAAAACTGTTTTTT,CATSRDLREVSTNEKLFF
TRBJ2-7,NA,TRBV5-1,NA,TGCGCCAGCAGCTTGGATGCGGTCTCCTACGAGCAGTACTTC,CASSLDAVSYEQYF
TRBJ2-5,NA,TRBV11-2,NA,TGTGCCAGCAGCACCGGCGGGGTATTCCAAGAGACCCAGTACTTC,CASSTGGVFQETQYF
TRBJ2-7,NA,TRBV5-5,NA,TGTGCCAGCAGCTTGGATTCCAGGGGCTCCTACGAGCAGTACTTC,CASSLDSRGSYEQYF
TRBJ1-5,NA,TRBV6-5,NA,TGTGCCAGCAGTTCCGGGGGGGTATTGGGTAATCAGCCCCAGCATTTT,CASSSGGVLGNQPQHF
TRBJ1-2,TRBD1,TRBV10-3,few,TGTGCCATCAGTGAGAGGCAGGGGGAAGTCTCTGGCTACACCTTC,CAISERQGEVSGYTF
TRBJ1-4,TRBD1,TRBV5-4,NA,TGTGCCAGCAGCTTGGATCAGGGGGCGAGCGAAAAACTGTTTTTT,CASSLDQGASEKLFF
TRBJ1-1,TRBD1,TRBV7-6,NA,TGTGCCAGCAGCTTGCAACCGTGGACAGGGGGTACTGAAGCTTTCTTT,CASSLQPWTGGTEAFF
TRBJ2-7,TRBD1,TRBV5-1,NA,TGCGCCAGCAGCTTGCCTCGACAGGGAATCGACGAGCAGTACTTC,CASSLPRQGIDEQYF
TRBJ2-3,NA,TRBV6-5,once,TGTGCCAGCGGAGGTAGCAGCACAGATACGCAGTATTTT,CASGGSSTDTQYF
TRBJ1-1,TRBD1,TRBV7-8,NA,TGTGCCAGCAGCAGAGACAGGGGGCGGGACACTGAAGCTTTCTTT,CASSRDRGRDTEAFF
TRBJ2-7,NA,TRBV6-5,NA,TGTGCCAGCAGGGACAGCTCCTACGAGCAGTACTTC,CASRDSSYEQYF
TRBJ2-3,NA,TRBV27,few,TGTGCCAGCAGTGCACCTACAGGGGGGGGCACAGATACGCAGTATTTT,CASSAPTGGGTDTQYF
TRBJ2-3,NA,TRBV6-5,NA,TGTGCCAGCAGGCTAGGGACTTACTTTGATACGCAGTATTTT,CASRLGTYFDTQYF
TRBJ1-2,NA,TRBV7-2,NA,TGTGCCAGCAGCTTACCAGGGCTTGGCTACACCTTC,CASSLPGLGYTF
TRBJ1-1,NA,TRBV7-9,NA,TGTGCCAGCAGCTTAACAACAGCCATGAACACTGAAGCTTTCTTT,CASSLTTAMNTEAFF
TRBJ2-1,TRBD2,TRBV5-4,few,TGTGCCAGCAGCTCTAGCGGGGGGGCCTACAATGAGCAGTTCTTC,CASSSSGGAYNEQFF
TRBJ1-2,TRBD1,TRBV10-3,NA,TGTGCCACCCACCGAAGGACAGGGGTGTATGGCTACACCTTC,CATHRRTGVYGYTF
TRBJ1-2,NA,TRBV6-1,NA,TGTGCCAGCAGTGAAGAAGCAGGGAAGAGCTATGGCTACACCTTC,CASSEEAGKSYGYTF
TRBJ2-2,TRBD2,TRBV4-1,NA,TGCGCCAGCAGCCAGATGGGACTAGCGGGGGGAAACACCGGGGAGCTGTTTTTT,CASSQMGLAGGNTGELFF
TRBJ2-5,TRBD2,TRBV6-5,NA,TGTGCCAGCAGTGCTCGGGGGGGCGAGGAGACCCAGTACTTC,CASSARGGEETQYF
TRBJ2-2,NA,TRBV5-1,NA,TGCGCCAGCAGCTTGGACCCACAGGACGGGGAGCTGTTTTTT,CASSLDPQDGELFF
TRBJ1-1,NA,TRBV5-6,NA,TGTGCCAGCAGCTTGTCGGGGGGGACTTGGGAAGCTTTCTTT,CASSLSGGTWEAFF
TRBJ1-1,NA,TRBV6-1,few,TGTGCCAGCAGAGTACAGGGCTGGGGCACTGAAGCTTTCTTT,CASRVQGWGTEAFF
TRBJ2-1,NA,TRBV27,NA,TGTGCCAGCAGTTCCCCACTCGGCAATGAGCAGTTCTTC,CASSSPLGNEQFF
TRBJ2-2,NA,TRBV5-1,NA,TGCGCCAGCAGCTTGAGCAGGGCGAACACCGGGGAGCTGTTTTTT,CASSLSRANTGELFF
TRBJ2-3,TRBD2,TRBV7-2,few,TGTGCCACTCGACCCGGTAGCGGGGGCACAGATACGCAGTATTTT,CATRPGSGGTDTQYF
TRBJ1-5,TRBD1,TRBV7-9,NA,TGTGCCAGCAGCCCGACAGGGGACAATCAGCCCCAGCATTTT,CASSPTGDNQPQHF
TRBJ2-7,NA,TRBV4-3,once,TGCGCCAGCAGCCAAGACATCGGGGAAGCCTACGAGCAGTACTTC,CASSQDIGEAYEQYF
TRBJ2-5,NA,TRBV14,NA,TGTGCCAGCAGCCTATGGGACACCTTGTACCAAGAGACCCAGTACTTC,CASSLWDTLYQETQYF
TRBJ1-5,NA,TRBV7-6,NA,TGTGCCAGCAGCTTAGAACGGGATAGCAATCAGCCCCAGCATTTT,CASSLERDSNQPQHF
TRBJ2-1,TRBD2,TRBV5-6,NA,TGTGCCAGCAGCTCGAATCTAGCGGGGGCCCAGTTCTTC,CASSSNLAGAQFF
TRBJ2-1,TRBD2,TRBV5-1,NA,TGCGCCAGCAGCTTGGGGGACTACTCCTGGGATGAGCAGTTCTTC,CASSLGDYSWDEQFF
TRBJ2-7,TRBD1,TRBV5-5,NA,TGTGCCAGCAGCCTTGTCGGGACAGTCTACGAGCAGTACTTC,CASSLVGTVYEQYF
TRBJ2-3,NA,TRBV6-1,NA,TGTGCCACCGGTTCAGATACGCAGTATTTT,CATGSDTQYF
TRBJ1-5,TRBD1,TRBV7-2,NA,TGTGCCAGCAGTCCCGGACAGGGGGTAGATCAGCCCCAGCATTTT,CASSPGQGVDQPQHF
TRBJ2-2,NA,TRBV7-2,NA,TGTGCCAGCAGCCTTGACACAAGTAACACCGGGGAGCTGTTTTTT,CASSLDTSNTGELFF
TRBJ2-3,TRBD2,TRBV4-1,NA,TGCGCCAGCACAGACAAACTAGAGCGGGGCCCAACCGAGACGCAGTATTTT,CASTDKLERGPTETQYF
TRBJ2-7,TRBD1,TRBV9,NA,TGTGCCAGCAGCGTAGGGGACAGGGTGTCCGAGCAGTACTTC,CASSVGDRVSEQYF
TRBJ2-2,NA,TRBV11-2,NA,TGTGCCAGCAGCTCACAGGTGGCCACCGGGGAGCTGTTTTTT,CASSSQVATGELFF
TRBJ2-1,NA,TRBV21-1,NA,TGTGCCAGCAGCAAAGCGGACAGGTCGGGGTACAATGAGCAGTTCTTC,CASSKADRSGYNEQFF
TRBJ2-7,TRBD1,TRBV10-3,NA,TGTGCCATCCTGGGGACAGCAAACTACGAGCAGTACTTC,CAILGTANYEQYF